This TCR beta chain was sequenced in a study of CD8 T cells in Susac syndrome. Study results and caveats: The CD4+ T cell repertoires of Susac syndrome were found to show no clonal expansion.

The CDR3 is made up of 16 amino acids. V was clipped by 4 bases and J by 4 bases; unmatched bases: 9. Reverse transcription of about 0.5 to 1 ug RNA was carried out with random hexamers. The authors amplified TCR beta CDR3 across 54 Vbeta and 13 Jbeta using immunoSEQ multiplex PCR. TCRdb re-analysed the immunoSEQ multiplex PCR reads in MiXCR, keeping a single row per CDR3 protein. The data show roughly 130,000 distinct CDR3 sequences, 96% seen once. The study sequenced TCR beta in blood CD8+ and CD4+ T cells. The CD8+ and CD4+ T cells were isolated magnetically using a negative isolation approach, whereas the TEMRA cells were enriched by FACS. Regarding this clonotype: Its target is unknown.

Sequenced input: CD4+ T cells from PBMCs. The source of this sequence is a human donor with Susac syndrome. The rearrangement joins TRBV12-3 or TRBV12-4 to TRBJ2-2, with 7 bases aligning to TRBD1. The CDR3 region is CASSSTGVTGTGELFF. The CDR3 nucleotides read TGTGCCAGCAGTTCTACAGGGGTGACGGGCACCGGGGAGCTGTTTTTT.